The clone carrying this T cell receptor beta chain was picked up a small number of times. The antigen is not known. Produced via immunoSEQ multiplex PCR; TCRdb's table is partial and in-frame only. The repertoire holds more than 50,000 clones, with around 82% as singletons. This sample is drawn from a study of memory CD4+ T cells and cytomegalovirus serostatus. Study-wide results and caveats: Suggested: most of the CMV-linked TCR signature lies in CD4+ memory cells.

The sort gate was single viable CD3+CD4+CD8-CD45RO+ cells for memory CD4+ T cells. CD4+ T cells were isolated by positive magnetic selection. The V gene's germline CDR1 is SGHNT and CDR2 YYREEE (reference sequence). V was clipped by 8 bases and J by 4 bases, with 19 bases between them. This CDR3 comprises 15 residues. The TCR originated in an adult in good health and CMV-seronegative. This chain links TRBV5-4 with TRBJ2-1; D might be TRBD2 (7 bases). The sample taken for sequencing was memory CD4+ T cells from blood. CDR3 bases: TGTGCCAGTAGGGGGGGGGAATGGGCGTACAATGAGCAGTTCTTC. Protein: CASRGGEWAYNEQFF. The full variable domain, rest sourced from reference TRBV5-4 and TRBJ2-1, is ETGVTQSPTHLIKTRGQQVTLRCSSQSGHNTVSWYQQALGQGPQFIFQYYREEENGRGNFPPRFSGLQFPNYSSELNVNALELDDSALYLCASRGGEWAYNEQFFGPGTRLTVL.